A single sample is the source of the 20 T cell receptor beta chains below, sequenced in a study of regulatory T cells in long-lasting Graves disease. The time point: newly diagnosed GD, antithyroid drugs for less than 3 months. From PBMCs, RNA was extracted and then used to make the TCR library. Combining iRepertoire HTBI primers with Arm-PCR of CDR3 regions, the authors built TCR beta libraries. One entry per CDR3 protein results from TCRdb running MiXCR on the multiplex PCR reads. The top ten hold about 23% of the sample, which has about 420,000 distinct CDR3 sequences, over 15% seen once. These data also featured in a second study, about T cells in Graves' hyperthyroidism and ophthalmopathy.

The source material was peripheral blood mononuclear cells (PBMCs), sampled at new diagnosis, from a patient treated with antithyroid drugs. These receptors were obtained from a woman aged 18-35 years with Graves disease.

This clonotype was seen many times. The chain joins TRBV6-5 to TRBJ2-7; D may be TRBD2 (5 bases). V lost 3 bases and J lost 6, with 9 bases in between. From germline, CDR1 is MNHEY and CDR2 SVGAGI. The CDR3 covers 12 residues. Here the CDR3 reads CASSYGGFEQYF. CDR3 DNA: TGTGCCAGCAGTTATGGAGGATTCGAGCAGTACTTC.

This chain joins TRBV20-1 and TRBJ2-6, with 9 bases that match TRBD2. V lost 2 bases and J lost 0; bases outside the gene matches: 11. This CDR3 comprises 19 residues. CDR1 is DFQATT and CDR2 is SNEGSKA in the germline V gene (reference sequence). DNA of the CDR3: TGCAGTGCTAGACCCATAGCGGGAGTGCCCGTCTCTGGGGCCAACGTCCTGACTTTC. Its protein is CSARPIAGVPVSGANVLTF.

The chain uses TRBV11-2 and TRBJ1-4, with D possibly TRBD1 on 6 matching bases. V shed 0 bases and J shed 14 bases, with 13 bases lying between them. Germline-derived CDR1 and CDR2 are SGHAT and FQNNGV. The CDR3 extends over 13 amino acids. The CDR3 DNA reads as TGTGCCAGCAGCTTAGATCTAGGGGGAAAGCTGTTTTTT. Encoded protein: CASSLDLGGKLFF.

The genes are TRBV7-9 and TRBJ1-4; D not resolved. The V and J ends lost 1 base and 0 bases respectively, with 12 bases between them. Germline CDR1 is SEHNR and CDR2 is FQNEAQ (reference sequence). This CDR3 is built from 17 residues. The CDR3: CASSLDRDTATNEKLFF. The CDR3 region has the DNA TGTGCCAGCAGCTTAGACAGAGATACGGCAACTAATGAAAAACTGTTTTTT.

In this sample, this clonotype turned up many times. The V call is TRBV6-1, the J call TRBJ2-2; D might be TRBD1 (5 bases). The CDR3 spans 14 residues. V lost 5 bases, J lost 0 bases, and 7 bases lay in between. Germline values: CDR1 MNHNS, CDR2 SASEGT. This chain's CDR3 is CASSRGTNTGELFF. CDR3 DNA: TGTGCCAGCAGTAGGGGTACGAACACCGGGGAGCTGTTTTTT.

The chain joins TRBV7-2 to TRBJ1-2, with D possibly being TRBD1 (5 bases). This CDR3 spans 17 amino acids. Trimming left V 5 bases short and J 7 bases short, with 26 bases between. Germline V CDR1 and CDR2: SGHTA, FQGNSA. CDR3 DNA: TGTGCCAGCAGCCCCTCCGGAGGGGCTCGCGGTCGGCTTGGCTACACCTTC. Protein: CASSPSGGARGRLGYTF.

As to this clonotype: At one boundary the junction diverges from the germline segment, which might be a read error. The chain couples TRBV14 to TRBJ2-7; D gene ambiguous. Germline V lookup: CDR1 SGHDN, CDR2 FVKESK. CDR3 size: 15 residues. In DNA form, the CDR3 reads TGTGCCAGCGGCCAAGAGAGGCGACTGGCCTACGAGCAGTACTTC. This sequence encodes CASGQERRLAYEQYF.

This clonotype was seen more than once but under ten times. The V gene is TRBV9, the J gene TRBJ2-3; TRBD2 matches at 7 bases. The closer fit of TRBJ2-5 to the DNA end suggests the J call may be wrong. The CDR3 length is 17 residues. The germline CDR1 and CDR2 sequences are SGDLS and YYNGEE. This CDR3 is CASSQEVGEGRWETQYF. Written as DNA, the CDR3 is TGTGCCAGCAGTCAAGAGGTGGGGGAGGGCCGTTGGGAGACCCAGTACTTC.

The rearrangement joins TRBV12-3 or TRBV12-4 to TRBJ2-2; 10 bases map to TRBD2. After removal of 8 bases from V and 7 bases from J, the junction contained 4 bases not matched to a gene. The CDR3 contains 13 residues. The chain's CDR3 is CASGLAGVGELFF. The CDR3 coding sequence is TGTGCCAGCGGGCTAGCGGGAGTCGGGGAGCTGTTTTTT.

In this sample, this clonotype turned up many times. CDR3 residues: CASSLASGRADGQFF. CDR3 DNA: TGTGCCAGCAGCTTAGCGAGCGGGAGGGCCGACGGGCAGTTCTTC. The chain recombines TRBV7-8 with TRBJ2-1; TRBD2 agrees at 10 bases. CDR3 size: 15 residues. The germline V gene has CDR1 SGHVS and CDR2 FQNEAQ. Trimming at V came to 0 bases and at J to 12 bases, leaving 8 bases not matched to a gene.

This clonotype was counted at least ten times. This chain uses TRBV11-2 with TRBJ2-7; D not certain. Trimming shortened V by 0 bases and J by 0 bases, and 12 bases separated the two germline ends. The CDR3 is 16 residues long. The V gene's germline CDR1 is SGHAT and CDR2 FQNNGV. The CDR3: CASSLEGRWSSYEQYF. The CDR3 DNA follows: TGTGCCAGCAGCTTAGAGGGCAGGTGGAGCTCCTACGAGCAGTACTTC.

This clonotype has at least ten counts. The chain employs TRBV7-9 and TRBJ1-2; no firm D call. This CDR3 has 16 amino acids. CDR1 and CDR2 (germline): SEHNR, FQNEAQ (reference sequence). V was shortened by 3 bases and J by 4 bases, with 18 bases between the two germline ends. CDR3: CASSLKRTSTPYGYTF. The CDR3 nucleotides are TGTGCCAGCAGCTTGAAGAGGACTTCCACACCCTATGGCTACACCTTC. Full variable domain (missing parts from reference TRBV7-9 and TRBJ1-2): DTGVSQNPRHKITKRGQNVTFRCDPISEHNRLYWYRQTLGQGPEFLTYFQNEAQLEKSRLLSDRFSAERPKGSFSTLEIQRTEQGDSAMYLCASSLKRTSTPYGYTFGSGTRLTVV.

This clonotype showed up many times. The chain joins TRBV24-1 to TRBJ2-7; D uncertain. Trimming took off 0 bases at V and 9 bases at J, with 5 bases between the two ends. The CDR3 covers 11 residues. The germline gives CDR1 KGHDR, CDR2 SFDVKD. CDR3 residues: CATSDLQGQYF. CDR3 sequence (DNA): TGTGCCACCAGTGATTTGCAAGGGCAGTACTTC.

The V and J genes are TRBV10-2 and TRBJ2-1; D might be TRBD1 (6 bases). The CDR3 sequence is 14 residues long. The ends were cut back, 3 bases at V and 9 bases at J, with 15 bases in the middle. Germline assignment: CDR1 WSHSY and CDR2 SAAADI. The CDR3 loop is CASSDLTGKSEQFF. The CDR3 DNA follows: TGCGCCAGCAGTGACCTTACAGGGAAGTCTGAGCAGTTCTTC.

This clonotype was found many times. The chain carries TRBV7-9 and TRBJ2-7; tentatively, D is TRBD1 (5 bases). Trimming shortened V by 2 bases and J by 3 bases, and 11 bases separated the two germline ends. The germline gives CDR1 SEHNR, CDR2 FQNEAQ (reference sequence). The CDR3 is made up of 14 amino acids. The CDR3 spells CASSLKGANYEQYF. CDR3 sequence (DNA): TGTGCCAGCAGCTTAAAAGGGGCCAACTACGAGCAGTACTTC.

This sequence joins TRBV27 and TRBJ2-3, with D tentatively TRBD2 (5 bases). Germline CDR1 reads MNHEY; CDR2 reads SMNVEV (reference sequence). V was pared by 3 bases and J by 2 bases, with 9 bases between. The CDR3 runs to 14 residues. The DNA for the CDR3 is TGTGCCAGCAGTTTTAATAGCGCCACAGATACGCAGTATTTT. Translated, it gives CASSFNSATDTQYF.

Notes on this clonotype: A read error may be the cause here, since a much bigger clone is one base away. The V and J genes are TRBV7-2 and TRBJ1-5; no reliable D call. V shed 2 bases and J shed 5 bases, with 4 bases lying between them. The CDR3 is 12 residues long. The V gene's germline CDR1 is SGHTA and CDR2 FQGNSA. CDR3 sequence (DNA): TGTGCCAGCAGCTTATTCCATCAGCCCCAGCATTTT. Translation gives CASSLFHQPQHF. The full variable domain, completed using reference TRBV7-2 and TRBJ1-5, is GAGVSQSPSNKVTEKGKDVELRCDPISGHTALYWYRQSLGQGLEFLIYFQGNSAPDKSGLPSDRFSAERTGGSVSTLTIQRTQQEDSAVYLCASSLFHQPQHFGDGTRLSIL.

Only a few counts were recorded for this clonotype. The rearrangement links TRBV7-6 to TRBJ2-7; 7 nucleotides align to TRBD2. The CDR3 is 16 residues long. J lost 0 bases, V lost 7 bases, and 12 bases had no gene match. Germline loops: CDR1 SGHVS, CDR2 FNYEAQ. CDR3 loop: CASTNRGPSGSYEQYF. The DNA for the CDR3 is TGTGCCAGCACTAACCGAGGACCTAGCGGCTCCTACGAGCAGTACTTC.

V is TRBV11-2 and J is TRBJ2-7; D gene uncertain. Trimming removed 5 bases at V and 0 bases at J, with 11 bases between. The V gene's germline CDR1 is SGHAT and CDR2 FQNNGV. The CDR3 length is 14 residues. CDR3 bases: TGTGCCAGCAGCCAACCCCAAGCCTCCTACGAGCAGTACTTC. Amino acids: CASSQPQASYEQYF. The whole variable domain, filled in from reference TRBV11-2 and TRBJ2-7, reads EAGVAQSPRYKIIEKRQSVAFWCNPISGHATLYWYQQILGQGPKLLIQFQNNGVVDDSQLPKDRFSAERLKGVDSTLKIQPAKLEDSAVYLCASSQPQASYEQYFGPGTRLTVT.

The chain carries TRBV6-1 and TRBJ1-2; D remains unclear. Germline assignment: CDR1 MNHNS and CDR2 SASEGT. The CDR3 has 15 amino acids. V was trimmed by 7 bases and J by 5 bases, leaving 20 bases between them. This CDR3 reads CASKQISKTVYGYTF. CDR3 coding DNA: TGTGCCAGCAAACAGATAAGCAAAACTGTTTATGGCTACACCTTC.